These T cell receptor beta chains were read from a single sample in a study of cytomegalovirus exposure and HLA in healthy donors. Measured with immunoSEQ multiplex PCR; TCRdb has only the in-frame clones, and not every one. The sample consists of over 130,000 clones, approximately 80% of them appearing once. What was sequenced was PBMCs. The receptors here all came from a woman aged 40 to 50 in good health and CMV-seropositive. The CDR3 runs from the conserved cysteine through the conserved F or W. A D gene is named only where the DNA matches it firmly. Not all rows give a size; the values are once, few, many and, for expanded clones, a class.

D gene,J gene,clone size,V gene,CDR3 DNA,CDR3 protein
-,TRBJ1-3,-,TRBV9,TGTGCCAGCAGTATCACAGGGTTAAGCTCTGGAAACACCATATATTTT,CASSITGLSSGNTIYF
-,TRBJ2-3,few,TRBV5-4,TGTGCCAGCAGCGGGAGCGATACGCAGTATTTT,CASSGSDTQYF
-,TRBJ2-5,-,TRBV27,TGTGCCAGCAGTCTCCTAGCCCCTCTTGCCCAAGAGACCCAGTACTTC,CASSLLAPLAQETQYF
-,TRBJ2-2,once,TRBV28,TGTGCCAGCAGTTTAAGCGCCGGGGAGCTGTTTTTT,CASSLSAGELFF
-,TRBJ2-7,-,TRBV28,TGTGCCAGCAGTCCCGGGGGGCAGGAGGAACAGTACTTC,CASSPGGQEEQYF
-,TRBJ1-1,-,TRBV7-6,TGTGCCAGCAGCCGGGGGACGAACACTGAAGCTTTCTTT,CASSRGTNTEAFF
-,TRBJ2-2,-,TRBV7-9,TGTTCCAGCAGCTTAGTAGCGACCACCGGGGAGCTGTTTTTT,CSSSLVATTGELFF
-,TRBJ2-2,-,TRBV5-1,TGCGCCAGCAGCTTGCCCAGGCCCAACACCGGGGAGCTGTTTTTT,CASSLPRPNTGELFF
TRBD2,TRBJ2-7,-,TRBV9,TGTGCCAGCAGCGTAGGAGCTAGCGGGAGTTACGAGCAGTACTTC,CASSVGASGSYEQYF
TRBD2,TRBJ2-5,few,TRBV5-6,TGTGCCAGCAGCTTGACTCTAGCGGGAGGCGAGACCCAGTACTTC,CASSLTLAGGETQYF
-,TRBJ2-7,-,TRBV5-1,TGCGCCAGCAGCTTGGGGGCAGGGCGGACCTACGAGCAGTACTTC,CASSLGAGRTYEQYF
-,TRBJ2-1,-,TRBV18,TGTGCCAGCTCACCACCGACACTAGCTTTTCGCAATGAGCAGTTCTTC,CASSPPTLAFRNEQFF
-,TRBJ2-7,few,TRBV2,TGTGCCAGCAGTGAGGGACAAGGCGAGCAGTACTTC,CASSEGQGEQYF
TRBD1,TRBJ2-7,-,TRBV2,TGTGCCAGCAGCTTCCCGGGACAGCCTTTAGAGCAGTACTTC,CASSFPGQPLEQYF
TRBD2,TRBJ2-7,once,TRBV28,TGTGCCAGCAGTAAAGCCGGGACTAGACCCTACGAGCAGTACTTC,CASSKAGTRPYEQYF
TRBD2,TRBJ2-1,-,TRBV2,TGTGCCAGCAGGAGACTAGCGGGGGTGAACAATGAGCAGTTCTTC,CASRRLAGVNNEQFF
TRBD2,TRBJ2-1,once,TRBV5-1,TGCGCCAGCAGCTTTCGGGGGGGTAACAATGAGCAGTTCTTC,CASSFRGGNNEQFF
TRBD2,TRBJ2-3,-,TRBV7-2,TGTGCCAGCAGCTTAGCTCCTAGCGGGAGAAGCACAGATACGCAGTATTTT,CASSLAPSGRSTDTQYF
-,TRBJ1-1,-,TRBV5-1,TGCGCCAGCAGCTTGCTGAACAGAGAGAACACTGAAGCTTTCTTT,CASSLLNRENTEAFF
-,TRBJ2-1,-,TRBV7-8,TGTGCCAGCAGCTTAGAATTGGCGGGGAGGGAGCAGTTCTTC,CASSLELAGREQFF
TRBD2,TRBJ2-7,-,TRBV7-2,TGTGCCAGCAGCTTAGAGGGACTAGCGGGAGGAAAGCAGTACTTC,CASSLEGLAGGKQYF
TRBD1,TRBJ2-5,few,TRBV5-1,TGCGCCAGCAGCTTGGAGGCAGGGGGTAGGGGAGAGACCCAGTACTTC,CASSLEAGGRGETQYF
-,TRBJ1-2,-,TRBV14,TGTGCCAGCAGTCCCAGCCAGGGCCATGGCTACACCTTC,CASSPSQGHGYTF
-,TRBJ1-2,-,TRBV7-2,TGTGCCAGCAGCTTAGAGGTCCGGAGAGGCTACACCTTC,CASSLEVRRGYTF
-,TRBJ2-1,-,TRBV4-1,TGCGCCAGCAGCCAAGTTCTAGTCGGGAGTTCCTACAATGAGCAGTTCTTC,CASSQVLVGSSYNEQFF
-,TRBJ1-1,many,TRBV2,TGTGCCAGCAGTGAGCAGGCGAACACTGAAGCTTTCTTT,CASSEQANTEAFF
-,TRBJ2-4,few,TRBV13,TGTGCCAGCAGCACACCATTAGCCAAAAACATTCAGTACTTC,CASSTPLAKNIQYF
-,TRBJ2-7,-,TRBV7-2,TGTGCCAGCAGCTTAGTTAGTAGCCCGCTAGCACCCTACGAGCAGTACTTC,CASSLVSSPLAPYEQYF
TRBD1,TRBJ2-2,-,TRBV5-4,TGTGCCAGCAGCTCGGGACAGGGGGCCGGGGAGCTGTTTTTT,CASSSGQGAGELFF
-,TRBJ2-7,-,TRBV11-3,TGTGCCAGCAGCCTTAGCGGAGGGGACCTGTACGAGCAGTACTTC,CASSLSGGDLYEQYF
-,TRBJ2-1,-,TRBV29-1,TGCAGCGGGGGGCGAGGAGAGAGTGAGCAGTTCTTC,CSGGRGESEQFF
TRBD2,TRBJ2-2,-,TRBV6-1,TGTGCCAGCTTGGTCACTAGCGGGACCACCGGGGAGCTGTTTTTT,CASLVTSGTTGELFF
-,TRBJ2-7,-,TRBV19,TGTGCCAGTAGTATAGCCGCCCAGGCGTACGAGCAGTACTTC,CASSIAAQAYEQYF
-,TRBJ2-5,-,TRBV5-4,TGTGCCAGCAGCTTGGAGAGAGCTGGAGAGACCCAGTACTTC,CASSLERAGETQYF
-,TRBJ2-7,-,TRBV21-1,TGTGCCAGCAGTCCCGGAAGACTAGCGGGGTACTACGAGCAGTACTTC,CASSPGRLAGYYEQYF
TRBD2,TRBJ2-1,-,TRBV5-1,TGCGCCAGCAGCCCTGCTATTTCGGGAGGGCCAGGGAATGAGCAGTTCTTC,CASSPAISGGPGNEQFF
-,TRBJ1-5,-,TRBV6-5,TGTGCCAGCATTACGGGAGATCAGCCCCAGCATTTT,CASITGDQPQHF
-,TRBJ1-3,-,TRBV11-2,TGTGCCAGCAGCTCCCCTCGGGGTCAGCGGGGAAACACCATATATTTT,CASSSPRGQRGNTIYF
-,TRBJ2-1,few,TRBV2,TGTGCCAGCAGTGTGGGCAGGGGGGCCCACAATGAGCAGTTCTTC,CASSVGRGAHNEQFF
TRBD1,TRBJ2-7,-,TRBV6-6,TGTGCCAGCAGCCCCCGGACAGGGGTCTACGAGCAGTACTTC,CASSPRTGVYEQYF
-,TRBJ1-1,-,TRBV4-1,TGCGCCAGCAGCCAAGTAGCCAACACTGAAGCTTTCTTT,CASSQVANTEAFF
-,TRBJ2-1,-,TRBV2,TGTGCCAGCGGCGGACACCACAATGAGCAGTTCTTC,CASGGHHNEQFF